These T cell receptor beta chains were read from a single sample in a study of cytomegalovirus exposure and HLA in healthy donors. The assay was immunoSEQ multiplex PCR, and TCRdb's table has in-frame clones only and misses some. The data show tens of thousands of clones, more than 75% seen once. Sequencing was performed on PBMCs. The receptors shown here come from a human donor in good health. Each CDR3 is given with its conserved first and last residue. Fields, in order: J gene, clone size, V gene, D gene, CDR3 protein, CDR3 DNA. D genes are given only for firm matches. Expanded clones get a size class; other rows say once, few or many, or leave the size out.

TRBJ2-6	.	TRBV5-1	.	CASSLSTGTGANVLTF	TGCGCCAGCAGCTTGTCCACAGGGACTGGGGCCAACGTCCTGACTTTC
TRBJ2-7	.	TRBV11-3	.	CASSLGAGYEQYF	TGTGCCAGCAGCTTGGGAGCTGGCTACGAGCAGTACTTC
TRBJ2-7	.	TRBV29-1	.	CSVFQPGTGLAYEQYF	TGCAGCGTTTTCCAACCGGGGACGGGACTCGCCTACGAGCAGTACTTC
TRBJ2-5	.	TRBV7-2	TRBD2	CASSPGTSSQETQYF	TGTGCCAGCAGCCCGGGGACTAGCTCACAAGAGACCCAGTACTTC
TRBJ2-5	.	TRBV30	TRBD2	CAWATSGGRQETQYF	TGTGCCTGGGCGACTAGCGGGGGGCGGCAAGAGACCCAGTACTTC
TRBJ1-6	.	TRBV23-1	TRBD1	CASSPPTPGQGNAYNSPLHF	TGCGCCAGCAGTCCGCCCACCCCAGGACAGGGAAACGCCTATAATTCACCCCTCCACTTT
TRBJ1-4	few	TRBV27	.	CATSDRFDEKLFF	TGTGCCACCTCGGACAGATTCGATGAAAAACTGTTTTTT
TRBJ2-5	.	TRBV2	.	CASTSGETQYF	TGTGCCAGCACATCCGGTGAGACCCAGTACTTC
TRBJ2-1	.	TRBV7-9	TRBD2	CASSLTSGRNDEQFF	TGTGCCAGCAGCCTTACTAGCGGGAGGAACGATGAGCAGTTCTTC
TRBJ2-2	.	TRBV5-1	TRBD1	CASSSAGTGYTGELFF	TGCGCCAGCAGCTCGGCCGGGACAGGGTACACCGGGGAGCTGTTTTTT
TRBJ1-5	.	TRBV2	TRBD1	CASSPTGYSNQPQHF	TGTGCCAGCAGTCCGACAGGGTACAGCAATCAGCCCCAGCATTTT
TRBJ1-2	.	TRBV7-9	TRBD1	CASSSLTGLGYTF	TGTGCCAGCAGCTCCCTGACAGGGCTCGGCTACACCTTC
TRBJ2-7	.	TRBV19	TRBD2	CASSIAGTSGYEQYF	TGTGCCAGTAGCATAGCCGGGACTAGCGGTTACGAGCAGTACTTC
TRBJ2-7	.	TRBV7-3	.	CASSLTGNLRVQYF	TGTGCCAGCAGCTTAACGGGCAACCTCCGAGTGCAGTACTTC
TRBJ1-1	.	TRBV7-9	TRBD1	CASSADRGRETEAFF	TGTGCCAGCAGCGCGGACAGGGGGCGAGAGACTGAAGCTTTCTTT
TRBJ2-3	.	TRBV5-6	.	CASSVDTTDTQYF	TGTGCCAGCAGCGTGGACACCACAGATACGCAGTATTTT
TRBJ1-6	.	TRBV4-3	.	CASSQVTGGGSLPLHF	TGCGCCAGCAGCCAAGTAACGGGGGGTGGGAGTCTCCCCCTCCACTTT
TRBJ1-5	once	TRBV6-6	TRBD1	CASSRPGQGHQPQHF	TGTGCCAGCAGCCGTCCGGGACAGGGTCATCAGCCCCAGCATTTT
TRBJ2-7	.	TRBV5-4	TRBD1	CASSPDRSDHEQYF	TGTGCCAGCAGTCCGGACAGGAGCGACCACGAGCAGTACTTC
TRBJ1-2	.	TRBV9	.	CASSVAAQGPYGYTF	TGTGCCAGCAGCGTAGCTGCGCAGGGTCCCTATGGCTACACCTTC
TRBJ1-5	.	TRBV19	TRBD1	CASSTRDRGNQPQHF	TGTGCCAGTAGTACTCGGGACAGGGGCAATCAGCCCCAGCATTTT
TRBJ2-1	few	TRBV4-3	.	CASSREGGAVLYNEQFF	TGCGCCAGCAGCCGGGAGGGGGGGGCCGTTTTATACAATGAGCAGTTCTTC
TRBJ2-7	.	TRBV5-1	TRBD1	CASSSTGQTLEQYF	TGCGCCAGCAGCTCTACGGGACAGACTCTCGAGCAGTACTTC
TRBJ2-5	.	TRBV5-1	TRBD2	CASSPGVAGGETQYF	TGCGCCAGCAGCCCCGGAGTGGCGGGAGGAGAGACCCAGTACTTC
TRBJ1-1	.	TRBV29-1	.	CSVGVGASTTEAFF	TGCAGCGTTGGCGTAGGGGCTTCCACCACTGAAGCTTTCTTT
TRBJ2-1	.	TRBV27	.	CASSMLGSSNEQFF	TGTGCCAGCAGTATGCTCGGGAGTTCCAATGAGCAGTTCTTC
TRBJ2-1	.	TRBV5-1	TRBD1	CASSLDPTGQRNEQFF	TGCGCCAGCAGCTTGGATCCGACAGGGCAAAGAAATGAGCAGTTCTTC
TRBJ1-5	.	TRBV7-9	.	CASSPIRRGTSNQPQHF	TGTGCCAGCAGCCCCATCCGGCGGGGAACAAGCAATCAGCCCCAGCATTTT
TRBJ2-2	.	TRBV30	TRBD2	CAWSVRLAGGITTGELFF	TGTGCCTGGAGTGTACGACTAGCGGGGGGGATTACCACCGGGGAGCTGTTTTTT
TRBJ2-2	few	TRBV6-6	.	CASRPDRRGNTGELFF	TGTGCCAGCAGACCGGACAGACGGGGGAACACCGGGGAGCTGTTTTTT
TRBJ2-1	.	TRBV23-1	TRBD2	CARNPKREPLSSYNEQFF	TGCGCCAGAAATCCTAAGCGGGAGCCACTCAGCTCCTACAATGAGCAGTTCTTC
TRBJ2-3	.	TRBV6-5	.	CASRLDFTDTQYF	TGTGCCAGCAGACTGGACTTCACAGATACGCAGTATTTT
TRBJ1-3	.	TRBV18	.	CASSPQSTEGSRNTIYF	TGTGCCAGCTCACCACAGAGTACGGAGGGGTCCAGGAACACCATATATTTT
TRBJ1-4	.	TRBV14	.	CASSQEALLWNEKLFF	TGTGCCAGCAGCCAAGAGGCCCTCCTTTGGAATGAAAAACTGTTTTTT
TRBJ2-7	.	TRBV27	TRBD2	CASIPLAGGPNEQYF	TGTGCCAGCATCCCGTTAGCGGGTGGTCCTAACGAGCAGTACTTC
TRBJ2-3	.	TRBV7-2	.	CASSFPVDTQYF	TGTGCCAGCAGCTTCCCCGTAGATACGCAGTATTTT
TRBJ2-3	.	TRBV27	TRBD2	CASSLRGTSGTDTQYF	TGTGCCAGCAGTTTAAGGGGGACTAGCGGCACAGATACGCAGTATTTT
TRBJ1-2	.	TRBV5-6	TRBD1	CASSPAGGSPAGYTF	TGTGCCAGCAGCCCGGCAGGGGGGAGTCCTGCTGGCTACACCTTC
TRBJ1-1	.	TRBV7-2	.	CASSFGGPEAFF	TGTGCCAGCAGCTTTGGGGGCCCTGAAGCTTTCTTT
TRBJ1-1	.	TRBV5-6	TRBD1	CASSPDRGDAFF	TGTGCCAGCAGCCCCGACAGGGGAGATGCTTTCTTT
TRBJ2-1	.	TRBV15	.	CATSPHSGFDEQFF	TGTGCCACCAGCCCTCATTCGGGGTTCGATGAGCAGTTCTTC
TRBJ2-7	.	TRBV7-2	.	CASSGTREQYF	TGTGCCAGCAGCGGCACCCGCGAGCAGTACTTC